This T cell receptor (beta chain) was captured by sequencing in a study of blood T cell repertoires in COVID-19. Data came from immunoSEQ multiplex PCR; TCRdb stores just in-frame clones and leaves some out. The data contain 75,000 to 100,000 clones, around 80% of them singletons. This clone was recorded a few times. Sequencing was performed on peripheral blood. This TCR was recovered from a human donor in a cohort sampled during active COVID-19.

DNA for the CDR3: TGTGCCAGCTCACCACCTGACAGGGTAGGGCAGCCCCAGCATTTT. It translates to CASSPPDRVGQPQHF. The chain carries TRBV18 and TRBJ1-5, with TRBD1 matching 7 bases. Trimming removed 0 bases from V and 7 bases from J; junction bases left unmatched: 6. The CDR3 runs 15 residues. Germline V CDR1 and CDR2: KGHSH, LQKENI.